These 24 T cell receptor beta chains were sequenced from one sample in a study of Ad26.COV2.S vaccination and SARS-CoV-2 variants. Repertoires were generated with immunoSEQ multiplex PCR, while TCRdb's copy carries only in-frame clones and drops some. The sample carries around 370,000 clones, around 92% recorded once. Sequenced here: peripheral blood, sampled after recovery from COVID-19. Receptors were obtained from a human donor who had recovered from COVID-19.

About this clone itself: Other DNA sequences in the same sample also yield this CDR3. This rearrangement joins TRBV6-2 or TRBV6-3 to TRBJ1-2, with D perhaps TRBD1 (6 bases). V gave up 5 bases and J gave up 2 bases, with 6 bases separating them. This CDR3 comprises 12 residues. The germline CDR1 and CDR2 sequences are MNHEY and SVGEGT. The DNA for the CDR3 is TGTGCCAGCAGTCAGGGGAACTATGGCTACACCTTC. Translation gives CASSQGNYGYTF.

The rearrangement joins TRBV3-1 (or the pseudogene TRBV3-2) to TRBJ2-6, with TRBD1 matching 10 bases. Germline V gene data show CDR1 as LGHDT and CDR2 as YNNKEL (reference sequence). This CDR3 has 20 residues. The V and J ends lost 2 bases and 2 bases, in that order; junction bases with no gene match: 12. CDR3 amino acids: CASSQHFSGTGVTGANVLTF. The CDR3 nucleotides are TGTGCCAGCAGCCAACACTTTTCCGGGACAGGGGTTACTGGGGCCAACGTCCTGACTTTC.

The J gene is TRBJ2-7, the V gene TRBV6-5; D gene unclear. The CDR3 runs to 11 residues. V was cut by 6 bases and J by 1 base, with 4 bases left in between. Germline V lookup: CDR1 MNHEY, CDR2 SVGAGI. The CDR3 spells CASRDSYEQYF. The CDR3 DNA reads TGTGCCAGCAGAGATTCCTACGAGCAGTACTTC.

The DNA for the CDR3 is TGTGCCATCAGTACGACTAGCGGCTACACAGATACGCAGTATTTT. Protein: CAISTTSGYTDTQYF. The J gene is TRBJ2-3, the V gene TRBV10-3, with 9 bases aligning to TRBD2. This CDR3 is 15 amino acids long. From germline, CDR1 is ENHRY and CDR2 SYGVKD. V was clipped by 5 bases and J by 2 bases; unmatched bases: 5.

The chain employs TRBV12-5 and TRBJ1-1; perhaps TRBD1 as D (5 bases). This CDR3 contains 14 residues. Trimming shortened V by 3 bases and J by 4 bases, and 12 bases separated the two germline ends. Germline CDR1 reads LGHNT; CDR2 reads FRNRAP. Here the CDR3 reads CASGFKRGGTEAFF. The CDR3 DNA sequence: TGTGCTAGTGGTTTCAAAAGGGGCGGCACTGAAGCTTTCTTT.

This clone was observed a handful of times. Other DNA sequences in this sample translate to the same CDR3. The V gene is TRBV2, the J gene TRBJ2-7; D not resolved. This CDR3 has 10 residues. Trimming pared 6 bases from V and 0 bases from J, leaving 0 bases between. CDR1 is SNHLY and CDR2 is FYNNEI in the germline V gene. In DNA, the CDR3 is TGTGCCAGCAGCTCCTACGAGCAGTACTTC. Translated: CASSSYEQYF.

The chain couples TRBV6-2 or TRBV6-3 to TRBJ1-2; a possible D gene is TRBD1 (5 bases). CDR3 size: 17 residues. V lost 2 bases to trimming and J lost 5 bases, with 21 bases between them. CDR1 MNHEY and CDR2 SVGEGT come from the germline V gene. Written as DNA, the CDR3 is TGTGCCAGCAGTTACACCCCGGGACCGGTGTTTTATTATGGCTACACCTTC. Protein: CASSYTPGPVFYYGYTF.

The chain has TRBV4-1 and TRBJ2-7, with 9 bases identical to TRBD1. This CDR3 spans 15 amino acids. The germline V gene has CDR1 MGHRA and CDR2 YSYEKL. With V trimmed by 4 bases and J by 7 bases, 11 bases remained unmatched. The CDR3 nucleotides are TGCGCCAGCAGCCCGAGGGTACAGGGGGCGGGTGAGCAGTACTTC. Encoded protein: CASSPRVQGAGEQYF.

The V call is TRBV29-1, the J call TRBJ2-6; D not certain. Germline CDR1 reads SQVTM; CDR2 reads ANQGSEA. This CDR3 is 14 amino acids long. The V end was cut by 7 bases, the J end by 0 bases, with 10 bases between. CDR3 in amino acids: CSASDYSGANVLTF. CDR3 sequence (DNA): TGCAGCGCCTCCGATTACTCTGGGGCCAACGTCCTGACTTTC. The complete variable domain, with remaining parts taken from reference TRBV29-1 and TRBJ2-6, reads SAVISQKPSRDICQRGTSLTIQCQVDSQVTMMFWYRQQPGQSLTLIATANQGSEATYESGFVIDKFPISRPNLTFSTLTVSNMSPEDSSIYLCSASDYSGANVLTFGAGSRLTVL.

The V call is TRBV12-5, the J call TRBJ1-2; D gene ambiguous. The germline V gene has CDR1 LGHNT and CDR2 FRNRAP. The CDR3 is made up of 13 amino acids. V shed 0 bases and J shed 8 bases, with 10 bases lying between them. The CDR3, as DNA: TGTGCTAGTGGTTTGGTACAAGCTGGAGGCTACACCTTC. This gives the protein CASGLVQAGGYTF.

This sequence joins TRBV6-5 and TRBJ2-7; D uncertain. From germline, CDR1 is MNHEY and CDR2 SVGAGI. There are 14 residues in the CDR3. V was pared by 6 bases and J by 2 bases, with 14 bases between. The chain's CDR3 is CASSPSTEPYEQYF. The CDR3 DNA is TGTGCCAGCAGCCCCTCGACGGAGCCCTACGAGCAGTACTTC.

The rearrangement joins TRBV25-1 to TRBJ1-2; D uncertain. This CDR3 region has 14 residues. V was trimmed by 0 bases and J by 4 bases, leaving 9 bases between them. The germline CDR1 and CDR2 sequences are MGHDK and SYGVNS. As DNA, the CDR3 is TGTGCCAGCAGTGAATATGCGGAAGCCTATGGCTACACCTTC. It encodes CASSEYAEAYGYTF.

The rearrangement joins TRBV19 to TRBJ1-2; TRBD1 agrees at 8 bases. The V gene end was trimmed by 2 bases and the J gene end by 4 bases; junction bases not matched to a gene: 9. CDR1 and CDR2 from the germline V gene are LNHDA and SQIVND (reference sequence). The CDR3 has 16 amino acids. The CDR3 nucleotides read TGTGCCAGTAGTATATTTATCAGGACAGGGCCCTATGGCTACACCTTC. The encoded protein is CASSIFIRTGPYGYTF.

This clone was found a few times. The CDR3 spells CASSQDVGGWEPQHF. CDR3 coding DNA: TGCGCCAGCAGCCAAGATGTGGGGGGGTGGGAGCCCCAGCATTTT. V and J are TRBV4-1 and TRBJ1-5; TRBD1 might be the D (5 bases). V was trimmed by 0 bases and J by 8 bases, leaving 14 bases between them. The germline V gene encodes CDR1 MGHRA and CDR2 YSYEKL. The CDR3 is made up of 15 amino acids.

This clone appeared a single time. CDR3 residues: CATYEGRGSRDFTEAFF. The CDR3 DNA reads TGTGCCACCTACGAGGGGAGGGGATCAAGGGACTTTACTGAAGCTTTCTTT. The chain carries TRBV24-1 and TRBJ1-1; D possibly corresponds to TRBD1 (5 bases). The CDR3 consists of 17 residues. Germline CDR1 is KGHDR and CDR2 is SFDVKD. Trimming removed 9 bases from V and 5 bases from J, with 27 bases in between.

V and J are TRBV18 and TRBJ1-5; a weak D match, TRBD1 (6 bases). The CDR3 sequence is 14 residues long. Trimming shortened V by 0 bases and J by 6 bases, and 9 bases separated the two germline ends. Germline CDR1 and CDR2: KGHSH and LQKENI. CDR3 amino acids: CASSPPGTTQPQHF. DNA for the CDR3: TGTGCCAGCTCACCACCTGGGACAACTCAGCCCCAGCATTTT.

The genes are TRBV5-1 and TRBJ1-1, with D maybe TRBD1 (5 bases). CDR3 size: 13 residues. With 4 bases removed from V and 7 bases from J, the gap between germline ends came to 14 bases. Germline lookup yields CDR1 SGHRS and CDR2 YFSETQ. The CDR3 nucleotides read TGCGCCAGCAGCGCAGTTACGGGGGGTGAAGCTTTCTTT. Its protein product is CASSAVTGGEAFF.

The chain's CDR3 is CASSTGQGEGRKLFF. CDR3 DNA: TGTGCCAGTAGTACGGGACAGGGCGAGGGACGGAAACTGTTTTTT. V gene TRBV19 combines with J gene TRBJ1-4, with TRBD1 identical over 9 bases. V dropped 4 bases and J dropped 11; count of bases not matched to a gene: 11. The CDR3 is made up of 15 amino acids. Germline V lookup: CDR1 LNHDA, CDR2 SQIVND (reference sequence).

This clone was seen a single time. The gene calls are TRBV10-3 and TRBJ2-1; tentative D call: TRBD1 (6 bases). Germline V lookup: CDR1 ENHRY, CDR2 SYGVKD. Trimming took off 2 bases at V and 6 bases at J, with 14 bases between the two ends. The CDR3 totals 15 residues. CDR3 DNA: TGTGCCATCAGTGAGGGTAGGGACACGAGCAATGAGCAGTTCTTC. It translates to CAISEGRDTSNEQFF.

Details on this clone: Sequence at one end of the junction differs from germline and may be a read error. The CDR3 reads CASSIAGGVTDTQYF. CDR3 nucleotides: TGTGCCAGCAGCATAGCGGGGGGGGTGACAGATACGCAGTATTTT. The rearrangement links TRBV7-2 to TRBJ2-3; 11 bases line up with TRBD2. There are 15 residues in the CDR3. CDR1 and CDR2 (germline): SGHTA, FQGNSA. The variable domain in full, completed from reference TRBV7-2 and TRBJ2-3, reads GAGVSQSPSNKVTEKGKDVELRCDPISGHTALYWYRQSLGQGLEFLIYFQGNSAPDKSGLPSDRFSAERTGGSVSTLTIQRTQQEDSAVYLCASSIAGGVTDTQYFGPGTRLTVL.

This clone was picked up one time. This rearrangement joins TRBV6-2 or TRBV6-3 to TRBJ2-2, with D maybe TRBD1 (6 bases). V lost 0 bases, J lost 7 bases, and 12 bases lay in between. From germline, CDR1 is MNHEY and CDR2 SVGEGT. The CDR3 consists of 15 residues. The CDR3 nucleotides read TGTGCCAGCAGTTACTCAACAGGGACGGTCGGGGAGCTGTTTTTT. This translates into CASSYSTGTVGELFF.

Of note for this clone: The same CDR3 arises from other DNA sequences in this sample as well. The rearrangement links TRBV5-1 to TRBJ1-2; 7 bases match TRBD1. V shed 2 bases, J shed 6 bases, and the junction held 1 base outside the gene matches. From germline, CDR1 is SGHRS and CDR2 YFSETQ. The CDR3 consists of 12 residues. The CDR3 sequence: CASSFQGDGYTF. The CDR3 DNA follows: TGCGCCAGCAGCTTTCAGGGGGATGGCTACACCTTC.

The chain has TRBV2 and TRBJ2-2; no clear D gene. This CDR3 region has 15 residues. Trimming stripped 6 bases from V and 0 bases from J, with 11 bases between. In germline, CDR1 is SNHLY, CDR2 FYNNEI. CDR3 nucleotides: TGTGCCAGCAGCTCCCACCCATCGAACACCGGGGAGCTGTTTTTT. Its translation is CASSSHPSNTGELFF. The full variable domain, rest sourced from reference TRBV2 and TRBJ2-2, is EPEVTQTPSHQVTQMGQEVILRCVPISNHLYFYWYRQILGQKVEFLVSFYNNEISEKSEIFDDQFSVERPDGSNFTLKIRSTKLEDSAMYFCASSSHPSNTGELFFGEGSRLTVL.

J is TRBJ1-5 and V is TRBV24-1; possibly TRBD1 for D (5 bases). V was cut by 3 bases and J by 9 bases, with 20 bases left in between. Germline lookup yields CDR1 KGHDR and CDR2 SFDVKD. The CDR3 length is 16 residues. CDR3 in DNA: TGTGCCACCAGTGATCCGTGGGGACGCTTCCGTAGGCCCCAGCATTTT. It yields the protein CATSDPWGRFRRPQHF.